The rows below give T cell receptor beta chains drawn from one sample of a study of cytomegalovirus exposure and HLA in healthy donors. The assay was immunoSEQ multiplex PCR, and TCRdb's table has in-frame clones only and misses some. The sample lists about 120,000 clones; approximately 76% were seen once. The sequencing sample was made of PBMCs. These receptors all stem from a man aged 60 to 69 in good health and CMV-seropositive. The CDR3 runs from the conserved cysteine through the conserved F or W. D genes are given only for firm matches. Only part of the rows carry a size: once, few, many, or a class if the clone is expanded.

>.|16|TRBV5-5|TRBD2|TRBJ2-5
CASSFPSGGDSETQYF
TGTGCCAGCAGCTTCCCCTCGGGGGGGGACTCAGAGACCCAGTACTTC
>.|14|TRBV7-8|.|TRBJ1-5
CASSLGAPQQPQHF
TGTGCCAGCAGCTTAGGGGCACCTCAACAGCCCCAGCATTTT
>.|13|TRBV19|.|TRBJ1-1
CASSINTNTEAFF
TGTGCCAGTAGTATTAACACGAACACTGAAGCTTTCTTT
>.|13|TRBV14|.|TRBJ2-7
CASSQAGYYEQYF
TGTGCCAGCAGCCAAGCGGGTTATTACGAGCAGTACTTC
>few|11|TRBV20-1|.|TRBJ1-2
CSASKQGSYTF
TGCAGTGCTAGTAAGCAGGGAAGCTACACCTTC
>.|15|TRBV7-3|.|TRBJ2-7
CASSLHGGSTYEQYF
TGTGCCAGCAGCTTACACGGGGGATCGACCTACGAGCAGTACTTC
>few|13|TRBV2|.|TRBJ2-5
CATQFRGGETQYF
TGTGCCACTCAATTTCGAGGAGGAGAGACCCAGTACTTC
>.|16|TRBV4-1|.|TRBJ2-2
CASSPKEGSNTGELFF
TGCGCCAGCAGCCCTAAGGAGGGGTCGAACACCGGGGAGCTGTTTTTT
>.|14|TRBV7-9|.|TRBJ1-1
CASSFSPPNTEAFF
TGTGCCAGCAGCTTTAGTCCCCCGAACACTGAAGCTTTCTTT
>.|13|TRBV5-4|TRBD1|TRBJ1-1
CASSRDRVPEAFF
TGTGCCAGCAGCCGAGACAGGGTTCCTGAAGCTTTCTTT
>.|16|TRBV5-1|.|TRBJ2-1
CASSLTSSSSYNEQFF
TGCGCCAGCAGCTTGACTAGCTCGAGCTCCTACAATGAGCAGTTCTTC
>.|13|TRBV19|.|TRBJ1-2
CASSIHGGFGYTF
TGTGCCAGTAGTATTCATGGGGGGTTTGGCTACACCTTC
>.|14|TRBV15|.|TRBJ1-6
CATSRDRNYSPLHF
TGTGCCACCAGCAGGGACAGAAATTATTCACCCCTCCACTTT
>few|18|TRBV2|TRBD1|TRBJ2-6
CASSDRTGGFSGANVLTF
TGTGCCAGCAGTGATAGGACAGGGGGCTTCTCTGGGGCCAACGTCCTGACTTTC
>.|16|TRBV14|.|TRBJ2-2
CASSRPGVARGGELFF
TGTGCCAGCAGCCGACCCGGGGTGGCCCGGGGCGGGGAGCTGTTTTTT
>.|13|TRBV5-1|TRBD2|TRBJ2-7
CASSRGGAYEQYF
TGCGCCAGCAGCCGGGGAGGGGCCTACGAGCAGTACTTC
>.|13|TRBV5-4|.|TRBJ2-7
CASGHRESNEQYF
TGTGCCAGCGGACACAGGGAATCGAACGAGCAGTACTTC
>few|16|TRBV28|.|TRBJ1-3
CASSLFGASSGNTIYF
TGTGCCAGCAGTTTATTTGGAGCGAGCTCTGGAAACACCATATATTTT
>.|15|TRBV4-2|.|TRBJ2-7
CASSPPAGLGYEQYF
TGTGCCAGCAGCCCCCCGGCAGGGTTAGGCTACGAGCAGTACTTC
>.|17|TRBV2|.|TRBJ2-3
CASSEAHRKSSTDTQYF
TGTGCCAGCAGTGAAGCGCACAGAAAATCTAGCACAGATACGCAGTATTTT
>.|14|TRBV30|TRBD2|TRBJ2-2
CAWSVQERGSKLFF
TGTGCCTGGAGTGTACAAGAGCGGGGGAGTAAGCTGTTTTTT
>.|15|TRBV27|.|TRBJ2-7
CASRLGGGLLQGQYF
TGTGCCAGCAGGCTTGGGGGAGGTTTGCTTCAGGGGCAGTACTTC
>.|14|TRBV25-1|.|TRBJ2-7
CASSESPNSYEQYF
TGTGCCAGCAGTGAATCCCCAAACTCCTACGAGCAGTACTTC
>.|17|TRBV28|TRBD2|TRBJ2-3
CASSELAGRPYADTQYF
TGTGCCAGCAGTGAGCTAGCGGGTCGACCTTATGCAGATACGCAGTATTTT
>.|14|TRBV28|.|TRBJ1-1
CASITLGSVGEAFF
TGTGCCAGCATTACCCTTGGGAGTGTGGGTGAAGCTTTCTTT
>few|16|TRBV2|.|TRBJ1-1
CASSEALAGVGTEAFF
TGTGCCAGCAGTGAAGCGCTCGCAGGGGTGGGGACTGAAGCTTTCTTT
>.|16|TRBV19|TRBD2|TRBJ2-7
CASSTWGTSGTYEQYF
TGTGCCAGTAGTACCTGGGGGACTAGCGGGACCTACGAGCAGTACTTC
>.|15|TRBV6-1|TRBD1|TRBJ1-5
CASSGRQGSNQPQHF
TGTGCCAGCAGTGGCAGACAGGGAAGCAACCAGCCCCAGCATTTT
>few|14|TRBV7-3|.|TRBJ1-3
CASSLDTAGNTIYF
TGTGCCAGCAGCTTGGACACCGCTGGAAACACCATATATTTT
>once|14|TRBV5-4|TRBD1|TRBJ1-4
CASSMTGPNEKLFF
TGTGCCAGCAGCATGACAGGGCCTAATGAAAAACTGTTTTTT
>.|16|TRBV21-1|.|TRBJ2-2
CASSKPDRVLTGELFF
TGTGCCAGCAGCAAACCCGACAGGGTTCTCACCGGGGAGCTGTTTTTT
>.|16|TRBV11-2|TRBD1|TRBJ1-4
CASSSGTGFTNEKLFF
TGTGCCAGCAGCTCCGGGACAGGTTTCACTAATGAAAAACTGTTTTTT
>.|13|TRBV7-6|TRBD1|TRBJ1-3
CASSLGQGNTIYF
TGTGCCAGCAGCTTGGGACAGGGAAACACCATATATTTT
>.|22|TRBV10-1|.|TRBJ1-1
CASSEHLGALWTLIETPPEAFF
TGCGCCAGCAGTGAACATTTGGGGGCCCTCTGGACACTGATTGAGACCCCACCGGAAGCTTTCTTT
>.|15|TRBV5-1|.|TRBJ1-1
CASRRLGERNTEAFF
TGCGCCAGCCGGAGGCTTGGGGAAAGAAACACTGAAGCTTTCTTT
>once|16|TRBV18|.|TRBJ2-6
CASSPQGATGANVLTF
TGTGCCAGCTCACCACAAGGGGCAACTGGGGCCAACGTCCTGACTTTC
>few|15|TRBV6-5|.|TRBJ1-2
CASSYLAGVGYGYTF
TGTGCCAGCAGTTACCTCGCGGGGGTTGGGTATGGCTACACCTTC
>.|15|TRBV6-5|TRBD1|TRBJ2-1
CASSPDRGLFNEQFF
TGTGCCAGCAGCCCTGACAGGGGTCTGTTCAATGAGCAGTTCTTC
>.|17|TRBV5-1|TRBD1|TRBJ1-6
CASSVGWQGARNSPLHF
TGCGCCAGCAGCGTTGGTTGGCAGGGGGCAAGAAATTCACCCCTCCACTTT
>once|15|TRBV7-9|.|TRBJ1-2
CSSSLDIGGVEGYTF
TGTTCCAGCAGCTTAGACATAGGGGGAGTCGAAGGCTACACCTTC